Listed here are 25 T cell receptor beta chains from one sample, sequenced in a study of T cell responses to AZD1222 COVID-19 vaccine. The protocol was immunoSEQ multiplex PCR, while the TCRdb copy is restricted to in-frame clones and leaves out a portion. Among roughly 120,000 clones, 86% were seen once, and the ten largest hold 7% to 8%. Sequenced here: peripheral blood, sampled on day 0 of AZD1222 vaccination. These receptors all come from an adult in good health.

CDR3 in amino acids: CASSLQDGATGELFF. The CDR3 DNA is TGTGCCAGCAGTTTGCAGGATGGAGCCACCGGGGAGCTGTTTTTT. This chain links TRBV28 with TRBJ2-2; D remains ambiguous. Germline V gene lookup returns CDR1 MDHEN and CDR2 SYDVKM. V lost 3 bases and J 4 bases, leaving 12 bases between the germline ends. CDR3 size: 15 residues. Variable domain in full (rest from reference TRBV28 and TRBJ2-2): DVKVTQSSRYLVKRTGEKVFLECVQDMDHENMFWYRQDPGLGLRLIYFSYDVKMKEKGDIPEGYSVSREKKERFSLILESASTNQTSMYLCASSLQDGATGELFFGEGSRLTVL.

This clone occurred a few times. The J gene is TRBJ2-2, the V gene TRBV30, with D possibly being TRBD2 (5 bases). V shed 4 bases and J shed 5 bases, with 11 bases lying between them. The CDR3 sequence is 13 residues long. Germline CDR1 is GTSNPN and CDR2 is SVGIG (reference sequence). In nucleotides, the CDR3 is TGTGCCTGGAATCCGGGATTGACCGGGGAGCTGTTTTTT. Translated, it gives CAWNPGLTGELFF.

The chain links TRBV5-1 to TRBJ2-1; D unclear. Germline V CDR1 and CDR2: SGHRS, YFSETQ. This CDR3 region has 15 residues. Trimming shortened V by 2 bases and J by 0 bases, and 9 bases separated the two germline ends. The CDR3 DNA sequence: TGCGCCAGCAGCTTAGGGCCGAGCTCCTACAATGAGCAGTTCTTC. It specifies CASSLGPSSYNEQFF.

This clone was seen a single time. The rearrangement links TRBV19 to TRBJ2-2, with D uncertain. This CDR3 has 14 amino acids. Germline V gives CDR1 LNHDA, CDR2 SQIVND (reference sequence). V lost 3 bases and J 5 bases, leaving 10 bases between the germline ends. For the CDR3, the DNA is TGTGCCAGTAGTATGACTTTCTTGACCGGGGAGCTGTTTTTT. Its protein product is CASSMTFLTGELFF.

The rearrangement uses TRBV7-9 and TRBJ2-7; 12 bases align to TRBD2. The CDR3 runs to 18 residues. V was clipped by 5 bases and J by 3 bases; unmatched bases: 14. In germline, CDR1 is SEHNR, CDR2 FQNEAQ (reference sequence). The CDR3 DNA reads as TGTGCCAGCAGCCCAACCCGGCTAGCGGGAGGGAGGTACTACGAGCAGTACTTC. The encoded protein is CASSPTRLAGGRYYEQYF.

The J gene is TRBJ1-6, the V gene TRBV3-1 (or the pseudogene TRBV3-2); no clear D. Germline CDR1 and CDR2: LGHDT and YNNKEL (reference sequence). The CDR3 runs to 16 residues. Trimming left V 5 bases short and J 6 bases short, with 17 bases between. The chain's CDR3 is CASSVDLIAGNSPLHF. The CDR3 region has the DNA TGTGCCAGCAGCGTCGACCTAATAGCGGGTAATTCACCCCTCCACTTT.

The chain joins TRBV13 to TRBJ2-3; 11 positions agree with TRBD2. The ends lost 5 bases at V and 4 bases at J; junction bases unmatched: 17. The CDR3 consists of 19 residues. Germline V gene lookup returns CDR1 PRHDT and CDR2 FYEKMQ (reference sequence). The CDR3 spells CASSTLAGGKLGRPDTQYF. CDR3 nucleotide sequence: TGTGCCAGCAGCACCTTAGCGGGAGGGAAGCTGGGGAGACCAGATACGCAGTATTTT.

V is TRBV30 and J is TRBJ2-7; D ambiguous. With 0 bases removed from V and 1 base from J, the gap between germline ends came to 10 bases. CDR3 length: 14 residues. Germline CDR1 and CDR2: GTSNPN and SVGIG (reference sequence). As DNA, the CDR3 is TGTGCCTGGAGTGTACGGCGCGGATCCTACGAGCAGTACTTC. It codes for CAWSVRRGSYEQYF.

The chain carries TRBV5-4 and TRBJ1-6; TRBD1 is a possible D gene (6 bases). This CDR3 region has 15 residues. Trimming removed 4 bases from V and 11 bases from J, with 19 bases in between. The V gene's germline CDR1 is SGHNT and CDR2 YYREEE (reference sequence). CDR3 DNA: TGTGCCAGCAGCGTGAGGGCAGGGAGGGGGACACCCCTCCACTTT. This codes for CASSVRAGRGTPLHF.

The chain has TRBV6-4 and TRBJ1-1, with TRBD1 matching over 7 bases. The CDR3 contains 14 residues. V lost 4 bases and J lost 4; bases outside the gene matches: 6. The germline V gene encodes CDR1 MRHNA and CDR2 SNTAGT. The CDR3 coding sequence is TGTGCCAGCAGTGCAGGGGGGCTTGGCACTGAAGCTTTCTTT. It encodes CASSAGGLGTEAFF.

The chain is built from TRBV6-5 and TRBJ1-6; 7 positions match TRBD1. CDR1 MNHEY and CDR2 SVGAGI come from the germline V gene. This CDR3 contains 14 residues. J was trimmed by 7 bases and V by 8 bases; bases with no gene match: 8. CDR3 sequence reads: CASGDRVLNSPLHF. The DNA for the CDR3 is TGTGCCAGCGGAGACAGGGTATTAAATTCACCCCTCCACTTT.

The chain links TRBV28 to TRBJ1-1; no definite D call. Germline CDR1 reads MDHEN; CDR2 reads SYDVKM. Trimming cost V 3 bases and J 8 bases, with 13 bases left between them. The CDR3 is made up of 13 amino acids. The CDR3 is CASSFSLAGEAFF. CDR3 DNA: TGTGCCAGCAGTTTCAGTTTGGCCGGAGAAGCTTTCTTT.

The chain links TRBV7-9 to TRBJ2-2; D not certain. Trimming left V 3 bases short and J 5 bases short, with 1 base between. CDR3 length: 11 residues. Germline assignment: CDR1 SEHNR and CDR2 FQNEAQ (reference sequence). CDR3 DNA: TGTGCCAGCAGCTTGACCGGGGAGCTGTTTTTT. Translating it yields CASSLTGELFF.

The CDR3 sequence is CASNPMGTGLIGELFF. In DNA form, the CDR3 reads TGTGCCAGCAACCCAATGGGGACAGGGCTCATTGGGGAGCTGTTTTTT. This chain joins TRBV27 and TRBJ2-2; TRBD1 agrees at 9 bases. The CDR3 contains 16 residues. The V gene end was trimmed by 7 bases and the J gene end by 8 bases; junction bases not matched to a gene: 14. CDR1 is MNHEY and CDR2 is SMNVEV in the germline V gene (reference sequence).

The J gene is TRBJ2-7, the V gene TRBV28; D possibly corresponds to TRBD2 (6 bases). CDR1 is MDHEN and CDR2 is SYDVKM in the germline V gene. The CDR3 has 16 residues. Trimming removed 8 bases from V and 1 base from J, with 21 bases in between. CDR3 loop: CASGGGGTLLSYEQYF. CDR3 DNA sequence: TGTGCCAGCGGGGGTGGCGGGACTCTACTTTCCTACGAGCAGTACTTC.

J is TRBJ2-7 and V is TRBV3-1 (or the pseudogene TRBV3-2), with 7 bases lining up with TRBD2. Germline assignment: CDR1 LGHDT and CDR2 YNNKEL (reference sequence). The CDR3 is 16 residues long. Losses at the gene ends were 0 bases for V and 5 bases for J; bases not matched to a gene: 10. CDR3 DNA: TGTGCCAGCAGCCAAGATAGAACGGGAGGCCCCCACGAGCAGTACTTC. Translating gives CASSQDRTGGPHEQYF.

This sequence joins TRBV18 and TRBJ1-3; D is uncertain. This CDR3 contains 16 residues. Trimming left V 2 bases short and J 3 bases short, with 14 bases between. Germline CDR1 KGHSH, CDR2 LQKENI. CDR3 coding DNA: TGTGCCAGCTCACCAACCCCCGGCGGGGTTGGAAACACCATATATTTT. Translating gives CASSPTPGGVGNTIYF.

The rearrangement uses TRBV4-3 and TRBJ1-4; 7 bases align to TRBD1. J gave up 7 bases and V 0 bases, and 5 bases lay outside the gene matches. Germline loops: CDR1 LGHNA, CDR2 YSLEER. The CDR3 totals 15 residues. The CDR3 DNA is TGCGCCAGCAGCCAAGATAGGGGGCCCGGTGAAAAACTGTTTTTT. Encoded protein: CASSQDRGPGEKLFF.

The genes are TRBV6-2 or TRBV6-3 and TRBJ1-2; possibly TRBD1 for D (6 bases). The ends were cut back, 2 bases at V and 5 bases at J, with 12 bases in the middle. CDR1 and CDR2 (germline): MNHEY, SVGEGT. CDR3 length: 14 residues. The CDR3 spells CASSYGRGGYGYTF. As DNA, the CDR3 is TGTGCCAGCAGTTACGGTCGAGGGGGTTATGGCTACACCTTC.

This chain uses TRBV14 with TRBJ1-1; tentatively, D is TRBD1 (5 bases). Germline V lookup: CDR1 SGHDN, CDR2 FVKESK. Between the trimmed V and J ends, which lost 3 bases and 5 bases, there was a span of 7 bases. This CDR3 spans 12 amino acids. The CDR3 loop is CASSQGRTEAFF. The DNA for the CDR3 is TGTGCCAGCAGCCAGGGGCGGACTGAAGCTTTCTTT.

This chain connects TRBV19 to TRBJ1-1; D is unresolved. CDR1 and CDR2 (germline): LNHDA, SQIVND (reference sequence). The CDR3 runs 13 residues. Trimming removed 3 bases at V and 1 base at J, with 6 bases between. The CDR3 here is CASSIRENTEAFF. CDR3 nucleotides: TGTGCCAGTAGTATTAGGGAGAACACTGAAGCTTTCTTT.

The rearrangement uses TRBV5-1 and TRBJ2-3, with 7 positions matching TRBD2. V shed 1 base, J shed 1 base, and the junction held 3 bases outside the gene matches. CDR3 length equals 15 residues. Germline CDR1 is SGHRS and CDR2 is YFSETQ. In nucleotides, the CDR3 is TGCGCCAGCAGCTTGCCGGGGGGTGGCACAGATACGCAGTATTTT. Protein product: CASSLPGGGTDTQYF. Full variable domain (outside the CDR3, taken from reference TRBV5-1 and TRBJ2-3): KAGVTQTPRYLIKTRGQQVTLSCSPISGHRSVSWYQQTPGQGLQFLFEYFSETQRNKGNFPGRFSGRQFSNSRSEMNVSTLELGDSALYLCASSLPGGGTDTQYFGPGTRLTVL.

The chain joins TRBV6-5 to TRBJ1-5, with D possibly being TRBD1 (5 bases). Germline-derived CDR1 and CDR2 are MNHEY and SVGAGI. The CDR3 extends over 15 amino acids. Trimming pared 6 bases from V and 0 bases from J, leaving 12 bases between. CDR3 sequence (DNA): TGTGCCAGCAGCCAAGACAGCTATAGCAATCAGCCCCAGCATTTT. It codes for CASSQDSYSNQPQHF.

This clone was counted a few times. The chain has TRBV6-5 and TRBJ2-7; 9 bases map to TRBD1. Germline CDR1 and CDR2: MNHEY and SVGAGI. CDR3 length: 14 residues. Losses at the gene ends were 7 bases for V and 7 bases for J; bases not matched to a gene: 11. CDR3 amino acids: CASKSWGQGFEQYF. DNA of the CDR3: TGTGCCAGCAAGTCGTGGGGACAGGGATTTGAGCAGTACTTC.

The chain carries TRBV24-1 and TRBJ1-2, with D possibly being TRBD1 (5 bases). CDR1 is KGHDR and CDR2 is SFDVKD in the germline V gene. V lost 4 bases and J lost 7, with 9 bases in between. The CDR3 spans 12 residues. The CDR3 is CATSEAGFGYTF. In nucleotides, the CDR3 is TGTGCCACCAGTGAGGCAGGGTTTGGCTACACCTTC.